These T cell receptor beta chains were read from a single sample in a study of blood T cell repertoires in COVID-19. Some clones are missing from TCRdb's copy, which holds only in-frame ones; the method was immunoSEQ multiplex PCR. Of around 200,000 clones listed, about nine tenths were seen once; the top ten hold approximately 6.1%. The specimen was peripheral blood. These receptors were taken from a man older than 75 with acute or convalescent COVID-19. The CDR3 runs from the conserved cysteine through the conserved F or W.

j_call cdr3_length v_call cdr3_aa
TRBJ1-2 16 TRBV28 CASSLSGTQGDYGYTF
TRBJ2-3 14 TRBV7-2 CASSSQSLTDTQYF
TRBJ1-4 14 TRBV29-1 CSVSAGTVNEKLFF
TRBJ1-2 17 TRBV28 CASRAPPGLRGSYGYTF
TRBJ2-3 15 TRBV5-1 CASSLRTASTDTQYF
TRBJ2-1 15 TRBV30 CACPVTSGKMNEQFF
TRBJ2-3 15 TRBV7-2 CASSGWGVSTDTQYF
TRBJ2-2 15 TRBV20-1 CSASSGLAYTGELFF
TRBJ1-2 15 TRBV27 CASSSPGTSNYGYTF
TRBJ1-5 16 TRBV7-8 CASSPNRGGSNQPQHF
TRBJ1-5 14 TRBV19 CASSLWTGDQPQHF
TRBJ2-7 14 TRBV24-1 CATAGTSSSYEQYF
TRBJ1-6 15 TRBV28 CASSDQDRDNSPLHF
TRBJ1-5 15 TRBV7-2 CASGLGVQSNQPQHF
TRBJ2-7 15 TRBV7-9 CASSFRQERGYEQYF
TRBJ2-5 14 TRBV6-5 CASSTRGQQETQYF
TRBJ2-1 16 TRBV4-2 CASSQEDSFSYNEQFF
TRBJ2-3 16 TRBV4-1 CASSQEGGRTRDTQYF
TRBJ1-5 14 TRBV28 CASSLDSRNQPQHF
TRBJ1-4 15 TRBV7-9 CASSLLQALNEKLFF
TRBJ1-4 13 TRBV10-3 CAIGTGGFEKLFF
TRBJ1-6 16 TRBV19 CASNGVGQFDDSPLHF
TRBJ2-5 15 TRBV25-1 CASSEGGSGRETQYF
TRBJ1-5 14 TRBV28 CASSLGQGRQPQHF
TRBJ2-3 17 TRBV29-1 CSASWLAGEAITDTQYF
TRBJ2-2 16 TRBV7-3 CASSSGTGENTGELFF
TRBJ2-3 15 TRBV7-9 CASSFSNSVTDTQYF
TRBJ1-5 15 TRBV7-2 CASSPGGTGNQPQHF
TRBJ2-1 16 TRBV5-1 CASTSGGGATFNEQFF
TRBJ2-7 9 TRBV29-1 CPVRGEQYF
TRBJ2-1 11 TRBV4-1 CASSQRNEQFF
TRBJ2-5 15 TRBV19 CASKGEGLTRETQYF
TRBJ2-5 15 TRBV7-6 CASRLTGTHTETQYF
TRBJ1-1 14 TRBV7-2 CASSLLRQNTEAFF
TRBJ2-5 15 TRBV11-3 CASSLQGLAQETQYF
TRBJ1-5 16 TRBV6-6 CASSNLGTVPNQPQHF
TRBJ2-7 16 TRBV28 CASSFLGSSRAYEQYF
TRBJ2-5 15 TRBV27 CASSLELAGEETQYF
TRBJ2-7 14 TRBV5-1 CASGLEGAAYEQYF
TRBJ2-7 15 TRBV11-2 CASSLGLAGTYEQYF
TRBJ1-6 14 TRBV19 CASSIQEGNSPLHF
TRBJ1-1 16 TRBV19 CASSTGQGVGVSEAFF
TRBJ1-5 15 TRBV2 CASSESWANNQPQHF
TRBJ2-5 15 TRBV7-2 CASSQAPQGGETQYF
TRBJ2-1 15 TRBV2 CASSAERATYNEQFF
TRBJ2-7 13 TRBV4-1 CASSRTQGYEQYF
TRBJ2-3 15 TRBV24-1 CATAGSGTRGDTQYF
TRBJ2-5 16 TRBV5-1 CASSGTSGRPGETQYF
TRBJ2-1 15 TRBV21-1 CASIRTGSSYNEQFF